These T cell receptor beta chains were read from a single sample in a study of Tregs in tolerant kidney transplant recipients. Using immunoSEQ multiplex PCR, the repertoire was profiled, and TCRdb retains in-frame clones only, with some absent. The data contain approximately 15,000 clones, around 50% of them singletons. Antigen specificity for these receptors is unknown. The material sequenced was CD4+ T cells from blood cultured with allogeneic cells, taken before the transplant. These TCRs come from a human patient who received a combined kidney and bone marrow transplant. The CDR3 runs from the conserved cysteine through the conserved F or W. The order of the fields is D gene, J gene, V gene, clone size, CDR3 DNA, CDR3 protein. A D gene is named only where the DNA matches it firmly. Not all rows give a size; the values are once, few, many and, for expanded clones, a class.

NA | TRBJ1-6 | TRBV28 | NA | TGTGCCAGCAGCCCTGGGGGGGGGAATTCACCCCTCCACTTT | CASSPGGGNSPLHF
TRBD1 | TRBJ2-7 | TRBV7-2 | medium-sized | TGTGCCAGCAGCCAGACAGGGTACGAGCAGTACTTC | CASSQTGYEQYF
TRBD1 | TRBJ1-3 | TRBV7-9 | once | TGTGCCAGCAGCAAACCCGGGACAGTTTCTGGAAACACCATATATTTT | CASSKPGTVSGNTIYF
TRBD2 | TRBJ2-7 | TRBV18 | once | TGTGCCAGCTCGCCACCGGGACTAGCGGCCCTATTCTCCTACGAGCAGTACTTC | CASSPPGLAALFSYEQYF
TRBD1 | TRBJ1-4 | TRBV11-3 | few | TGTGCCAGCAGCTCCAACAGGGGGCGCGGTGAAAAACTGTTTTTT | CASSSNRGRGEKLFF
NA | TRBJ2-3 | TRBV7-3 | NA | TGTGCCAGCAGCTGGGGGGGCCGCACAGATACGCAGTATTTT | CASSWGGRTDTQYF
NA | TRBJ2-1 | TRBV7-6 | NA | TGTGCCAGCAGCTTACGCGTGGCAGGGTCCTACAATGAGCAGTTCTTC | CASSLRVAGSYNEQFF
NA | TRBJ2-3 | TRBV21-1 | few | TGTGCCAGCAGCAACGTCAGTCCGGGGGGGTCCTACACAGATACGCAGTATTTT | CASSNVSPGGSYTDTQYF
NA | TRBJ2-3 | TRBV7-2 | NA | TGTGCCAGCAGCTTGATAGCAGATACGCAGTATTTT | CASSLIADTQYF
TRBD1 | TRBJ1-1 | TRBV5-6 | NA | TGTGCCAGCAGCTTTCTCGGGTTGGGACAGGGGCACACTGAAGCTTTCTTT | CASSFLGLGQGHTEAFF
TRBD2 | TRBJ2-1 | TRBV19 | NA | TGTGCCAGTAGTATTGAGTTAGCGGGAGGGCCGAGAAACAATGAGCAGTTCTTC | CASSIELAGGPRNNEQFF
TRBD2 | TRBJ2-2 | TRBV25-1 | NA | TGTGCCAGCAGTGATCCCCGGGGGGGACCGAACACCGGGGAGCTGTTTTTT | CASSDPRGGPNTGELFF
TRBD1 | TRBJ2-7 | TRBV6-4 | few | TGTGCCAGCAGTTACGCCAGGACAGGGGCCGAGCAGTACTTC | CASSYARTGAEQYF
TRBD2 | TRBJ2-3 | TRBV5-1 | few | TGCGCCAGCAGCTTGCCCCTACTAGCGTCTACAGATACGCAGTATTTT | CASSLPLLASTDTQYF
NA | TRBJ2-1 | TRBV10-3 | NA | TGTGCCATCAGTGTCGGAGGGCCGGGTTACAATGAGCAGTTCTTC | CAISVGGPGYNEQFF
TRBD1 | TRBJ2-3 | TRBV18 | NA | TGTGCCAGCTCACCACAGCCGGGACAGGCTACAGATACGCAGTATTTT | CASSPQPGQATDTQYF
NA | TRBJ1-1 | TRBV2 | NA | TGTGCCAGCTCCGGACAATCCGGCACTGAAGCTTTCTTT | CASSGQSGTEAFF
NA | TRBJ1-2 | TRBV9 | few | TGTGCCAGCAGCGCCCAAGGACAGAACTATGGCTACACCTTC | CASSAQGQNYGYTF
TRBD1 | TRBJ2-5 | TRBV4-1 | NA | TGCGCCAGCAGCGAAACTTACAGGGGTGGAGAGACCCAGTACTTC | CASSETYRGGETQYF
TRBD1 | TRBJ2-2 | TRBV5-1 | NA | TGCGCCAGCAGCTTGGTTCGGGACAGGAACACCGGGGAGCTGTTTTTT | CASSLVRDRNTGELFF
NA | TRBJ1-2 | TRBV6-6 | NA | TGTGCCAGCAGTTCTAGGCAGGGTGACGGCTACACCTTC | CASSSRQGDGYTF
NA | TRBJ2-7 | TRBV4-2 | NA | TGTGCCAGCAGCTTCGAGGGCGGGTTGTATGAGCAGTACTTC | CASSFEGGLYEQYF
TRBD2 | TRBJ2-1 | TRBV19 | NA | TGTGCCAGTAGGCCTAGCGGTACATACAATGAGCAGTTCTTC | CASRPSGTYNEQFF
TRBD2 | TRBJ2-3 | TRBV5-4 | NA | TGTGCCAGCAGCCCGGGACTAAGGATTATAGATACGCAGTATTTT | CASSPGLRIIDTQYF
NA | TRBJ2-2 | TRBV11-2 | few | TGTGCCAGCAGCTTTTTGAGGGTTCCCGGGGAGCTGTTTTTT | CASSFLRVPGELFF
NA | TRBJ2-2 | TRBV18 | few | TGTGCCAGCTCACCAAGCCCCCCGAGGACTACCACCGGGGAGCTGTTTTTT | CASSPSPPRTTTGELFF
TRBD2 | TRBJ2-7 | TRBV7-3 | NA | TGTGCCAGCAGCTTATATGGGGGGGGGATCAACGAGCAGTACTTC | CASSLYGGGINEQYF
TRBD1 | TRBJ1-2 | TRBV27 | NA | TGTGCCAGCAGTTTACCGACAGGGGGCGTCTACACCTTC | CASSLPTGGVYTF
TRBD1 | TRBJ1-2 | TRBV7-8 | NA | TGTGCCAGCAGCTTAAGAGATTTATGGACAGGGCTAAACTATGGCTACACCTTC | CASSLRDLWTGLNYGYTF
TRBD2 | TRBJ2-7 | TRBV6-5 | few | TGTGCCAGCGCCCTTGGACGGGGGGGCTACGAGCAGTACTTC | CASALGRGGYEQYF
NA | TRBJ1-3 | TRBV5-1 | NA | TGCGCCAGCAGCTTGGCAGGCTCCGACTCTGGAAACACCATATATTTT | CASSLAGSDSGNTIYF
NA | TRBJ1-2 | TRBV7-2 | NA | TGTGCCAGCAGCTTAGTCGGGTGGAGCTATGGCTACACCTTC | CASSLVGWSYGYTF
NA | TRBJ1-4 | TRBV19 | few | TGTGCCAGTAGTATCACGCGCGCCTACAATGAAAAACTGTTTTTT | CASSITRAYNEKLFF
NA | TRBJ2-7 | TRBV2 | NA | TGTGCCAGCAGTGAGCTAGCGTCAACCTACGAGCAGTACTTC | CASSELASTYEQYF
NA | TRBJ1-1 | TRBV5-4 | NA | TGTGCCAGCAGCTTGGGCCTCGAGCACACTGAAGCTTTCTTT | CASSLGLEHTEAFF
NA | TRBJ2-1 | TRBV5-1 | few | TGCGCCAGCAGCTTGGTTGGGCCCTCCTACAATGAGCAGTTCTTC | CASSLVGPSYNEQFF
NA | TRBJ2-1 | TRBV7-2 | NA | TGTGCCAGCAGCCCCCTAAGCGGTCACAATGAGCAGTTCTTC | CASSPLSGHNEQFF
TRBD2 | TRBJ2-1 | TRBV5-6 | NA | TGTGCCAGCAGCTTTTGGGGACTAGCGGGGGCCCACTACAATGAGCAGTTCTTC | CASSFWGLAGAHYNEQFF
TRBD1 | TRBJ1-1 | TRBV29-1 | NA | TGCAGCTCTCTCGGACAGGGTGGGACTGAAGCTTTCTTT | CSSLGQGGTEAFF
NA | TRBJ1-2 | TRBV4-1 | NA | TGCGCCAGCAGCCACCACGCCGTCGAGGGAGTCAGTCACTACACCTTC | CASSHHAVEGVSHYTF
NA | TRBJ1-3 | TRBV19 | NA | TGTGCCAGTAGTATACGGGGAAACACCATATATTTT | CASSIRGNTIYF
NA | TRBJ2-1 | TRBV27 | NA | TGTGCCAGCTCGGCGGGGTTAGGGTCCTACAATGAGCAGTTCTTC | CASSAGLGSYNEQFF
TRBD1 | TRBJ2-7 | TRBV7-9 | medium-sized | TGTGCCAGCAGCTTACATGGACAGGGAAACTACGAGCAGTACTTC | CASSLHGQGNYEQYF
TRBD2 | TRBJ2-3 | TRBV27 | NA | TGTGCCAGCAGTTTATGGGGCGGGGGAAGCACAGATACGCAGTATTTT | CASSLWGGGSTDTQYF
NA | TRBJ1-3 | TRBV5-1 | NA | TGCGCCAGCAGCTTGGGACTGGGCTCTGGAAACACCATATATTTT | CASSLGLGSGNTIYF
NA | TRBJ2-5 | TRBV21-1 | NA | TGTGCCAGCAGCAACCGAGAGACCCAGTACTTC | CASSNRETQYF
NA | TRBJ2-7 | TRBV11-3 | NA | TGTGCCAGCAGCCCCTTAAGCCACGAGCAGTACTTC | CASSPLSHEQYF